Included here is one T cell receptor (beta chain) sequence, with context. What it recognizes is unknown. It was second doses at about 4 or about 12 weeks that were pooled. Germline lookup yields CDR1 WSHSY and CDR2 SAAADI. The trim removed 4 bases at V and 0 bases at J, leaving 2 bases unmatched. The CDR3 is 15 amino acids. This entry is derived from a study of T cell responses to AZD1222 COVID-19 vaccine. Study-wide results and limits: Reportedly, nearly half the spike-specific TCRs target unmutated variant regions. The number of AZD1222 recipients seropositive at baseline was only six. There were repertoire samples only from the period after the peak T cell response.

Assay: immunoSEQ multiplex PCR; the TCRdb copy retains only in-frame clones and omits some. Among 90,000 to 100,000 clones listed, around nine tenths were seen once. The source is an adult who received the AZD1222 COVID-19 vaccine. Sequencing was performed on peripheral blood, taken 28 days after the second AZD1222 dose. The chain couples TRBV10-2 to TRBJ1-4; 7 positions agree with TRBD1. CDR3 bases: TGCGCCAGCAGTGGGACAGGCGCAACTAATGAAAAACTGTTTTTT. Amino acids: CASSGTGATNEKLFF.